Listed below are T cell receptor beta chains from one sample, sequenced in a study of spatial heterogeneity in lung cancer. TCRdb redid the calling of the 5' RACE reads with MiXCR, one entry per CDR3 protein. The data hold about a thousand distinct CDR3 sequences, with over 30% observed a single time. The specimen comprised lung tumor tissue, sampled at surgery. Receptors originate from a male donor with early-stage non-small cell lung cancer. CDR3s include the opening cysteine and the closing phenylalanine or tryptophan. D genes are given only for firm matches. The size entry is marked missing in some rows and otherwise reads once, few, many or a size class.

cdr3_nt,cdr3_aa,d_call,v_call,clone_size,j_call
TGTGCCAGTAGTATAGGGGCGGTAAGCACAGATACGCAGTATTTT,CASSIGAVSTDTQYF,-,TRBV19,-,TRBJ2-3
TGTGCCAGCAGCTTAGGGGGGAAGGCTGAAGCTTTCTTT,CASSLGGKAEAFF,-,TRBV7-9,-,TRBJ1-1
TGTGCCAGCAGCTTAGGGACAGGGGACGGCTACACCTTC,CASSLGTGDGYTF,TRBD1,TRBV11-3,few,TRBJ1-2
TGTGCCAGCGGTTGGGGGACCGGGGAGCTGTTTTTT,CASGWGTGELFF,-,TRBV7-3,large,TRBJ2-2
TGTGCCAGCTCACCACTACCAGGGGGCTTGAGCGGGATGAACACCGGGGAGCTGTTTTTT,CASSPLPGGLSGMNTGELFF,-,TRBV18,-,TRBJ2-2
TGTGCCAGCAGAGGGCCTAATAATGAAAAACTGTTTTTT,CASRGPNNEKLFF,-,TRBV6-5,medium-sized,TRBJ1-4
TGTGCCAGCAGCCCTGGACTAGCCAAAAACATTCAGTACTTC,CASSPGLAKNIQYF,-,TRBV11-2,few,TRBJ2-4
TGTGCCAGCAGCTCCCTAGCGGGGGGACTCTACGAGCAGTACTTC,CASSSLAGGLYEQYF,TRBD2,TRBV7-9,-,TRBJ2-7
TGTGCCAGCAGTGACCGGGGACTAGCCAAAAACATTCAGTACTTC,CASSDRGLAKNIQYF,-,TRBV28,large,TRBJ2-4
TGTGCCAGCAGCGAAGACGTAAACTATGGCTACACCTTC,CASSEDVNYGYTF,-,TRBV9,large,TRBJ1-2
TGTGCCAGCAGCTTGGGACAGGGGAGCTCCTACGAGCAGTACTTC,CASSLGQGSSYEQYF,TRBD1,TRBV5-5,medium-sized,TRBJ2-7
TGTGCCAGCAGTTTCCTACACCCGGGGAGGGCGGGGTACAATGAGCAGTTCTTC,CASSFLHPGRAGYNEQFF,TRBD2,TRBV28,medium-sized,TRBJ2-1
TGTGCCAGCAGTTTCGGGGGGCCTACTGAAGCTTTCTTT,CASSFGGPTEAFF,-,TRBV12-3/TRBV12-4,-,TRBJ1-1
TGTGCCAGCAGTTACCTACCGGGACTAGCGGATGAGCAGTACTTC,CASSYLPGLADEQYF,TRBD2,TRBV6-5,large,TRBJ2-7
TGTGCCAGCAGCCAGGGACAGGGAAAGGTCAATGAGCAGTTCTTC,CASSQGQGKVNEQFF,TRBD1,TRBV7-9,-,TRBJ2-1
TGTGCCAGCAGCCCCGTTCTAGCCAAAAACATTCAGTACTTC,CASSPVLAKNIQYF,-,TRBV21-1,-,TRBJ2-4
TGCAGTGCATCAGGGGCTCTTGGGAACACTGAAGCTTTCTTT,CSASGALGNTEAFF,-,TRBV20-1,medium-sized,TRBJ1-1
TGTGCCAGCAGCTTGGGGAGGGCCCAATGGAATCAGCCCCAGCATTTT,CASSLGRAQWNQPQHF,-,TRBV13,-,TRBJ1-5
TGCAGTGCTGCCCGGATCCCCAATGAGCAGTTCTTC,CSAARIPNEQFF,-,TRBV20-1,once,TRBJ2-1